This T cell receptor (beta chain) derives from a study of OX40 agonist ivuxolimab in advanced cancers. Points from the study as a whole: Antigens targeted by the expanded peripheral T cells were not determined. In the 0.1 to 3.0 mg/kg range, CD4+ and CD8+ blood T cells had expanded clonally by week 6. Several nonresponders also turned out to have low normalized T-cell clonal expansion.

V lost 2 bases and J lost 6, with 14 bases in between. Germline V gene sequence: CDR1 MDHEN, CDR2 SYDVKM. CDR3 length: 15 residues. Here immunoSEQ multiplex PCR was the method, and the copy in TCRdb shows in-frame clones only, minus some. In the table there are roughly 2,900 clones, about 92% of which are singletons. This clone was counted a few times. What it binds is not known. The sample here was CD4+ or CD8+ T cells sorted from blood, taken in a trial of the OX40 agonist ivuxolimab. This sequence originates from an adult with an advanced solid tumor such as melanoma, head and neck, liver or kidney cancer. The chain combines TRBV28 with TRBJ2-1, with a possible D match to TRBD2 (6 bases). In DNA, the CDR3 is TGTGCCAGCAGTTTAGCGGGGAGCCCCCTCAATGAGCAGTTCTTC. Its translation is CASSLAGSPLNEQFF.